This section outlines one TCR beta chain sequence together with its context. In the original analysis: From reference gene primer amplification, estimates of nucleated cell counts were derived. Sequencing was performed with immunoSEQ multiplex PCR; in TCRdb, only in-frame clones are kept and a portion is missing. The DNA gave D and trimming, while V, J and clone size come from that table. Among under 55,000 clones, over 75% were seen once, and the ten largest hold 13% to 15%. The record originates from a study of blood T cell repertoires in COVID-19. Study-level information: COVID-19 samples, acute and convalescent, were from the United States, Italy and Spain. The cDNA or gDNA used as material had been derived from T cells, B-cell-depleted T cells, or PBMCs.

The CDR3 totals 12 residues. V dropped 6 bases and J dropped 7 bases, with 10 bases sitting between them. CDR1 SEHNR and CDR2 FQNEAQ come from the germline V gene (reference sequence). This chain uses TRBV7-9 with TRBJ2-1; D call uncertain. The receptor comes from a human donor in a cohort sampled during active COVID-19. Sequencing was carried out using peripheral blood. CDR3 residues: CASRPLSNEQFF. Here the CDR3 DNA reads TGTGCCAGCAGACCCCTGAGTAATGAGCAGTTCTTC.